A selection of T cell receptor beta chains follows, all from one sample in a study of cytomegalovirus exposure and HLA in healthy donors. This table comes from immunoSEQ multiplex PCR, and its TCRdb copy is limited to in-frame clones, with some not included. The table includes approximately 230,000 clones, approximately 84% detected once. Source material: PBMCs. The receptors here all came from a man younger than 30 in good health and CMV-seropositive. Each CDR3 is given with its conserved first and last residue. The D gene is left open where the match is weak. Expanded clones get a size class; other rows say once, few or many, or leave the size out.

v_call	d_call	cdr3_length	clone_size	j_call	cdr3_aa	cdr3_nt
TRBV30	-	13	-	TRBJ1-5	CACQRGTNQPQHF	TGTGCCTGCCAGCGGGGCACAAATCAGCCCCAGCATTTT
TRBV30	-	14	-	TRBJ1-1	CAWRPSVPNTEAFF	TGTGCCTGGAGGCCAAGTGTCCCGAACACTGAAGCTTTCTTT
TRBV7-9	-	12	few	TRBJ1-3	CASSEQGDTIYF	TGTGCCAGCAGCGAACAGGGAGACACCATATATTTT
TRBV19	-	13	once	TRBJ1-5	CASSIDPQQPQHF	TGTGCCAGTAGTATAGATCCACAGCAGCCCCAGCATTTT
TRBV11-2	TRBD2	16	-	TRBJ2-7	CASSLHPGLAFREQYF	TGTGCCAGCAGCTTACACCCGGGACTAGCTTTTCGCGAGCAGTACTTC
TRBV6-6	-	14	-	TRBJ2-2	CASSRRQDTGELFF	TGTGCCAGCAGTCGCCGACAGGACACCGGGGAGCTGTTTTTT
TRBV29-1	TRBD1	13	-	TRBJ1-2	CSVGTGVNYGYTF	TGCAGCGTGGGGACAGGGGTTAACTATGGCTACACCTTC
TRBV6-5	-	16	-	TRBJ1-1	CASSYSYRGLGTEAFF	TGTGCCAGCAGTTACTCGTATAGGGGTTTGGGCACTGAAGCTTTCTTT
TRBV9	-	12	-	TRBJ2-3	CASGGLTDTQYF	TGTGCCAGCGGAGGACTAACAGATACGCAGTATTTT
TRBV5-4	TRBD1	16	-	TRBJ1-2	CASSLGQGQANYGYTF	TGTGCCAGCAGCTTGGGACAGGGGCAAGCTAACTATGGCTACACCTTC
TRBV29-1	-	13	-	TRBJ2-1	CSVDISSYNEQFF	TGCAGCGTTGACATTAGCTCCTACAATGAGCAGTTCTTC
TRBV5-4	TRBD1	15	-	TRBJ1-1	CASSSAGTGNTEAFF	TGTGCCAGCAGCTCCGCCGGGACAGGGAACACTGAAGCTTTCTTT
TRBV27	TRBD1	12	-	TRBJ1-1	CASSAPGQGAFF	TGTGCCAGCAGTGCCCCGGGACAGGGAGCTTTCTTT
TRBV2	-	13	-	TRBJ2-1	CASTEQTGHEQFF	TGTGCCAGCACCGAACAGACAGGCCATGAGCAGTTCTTC
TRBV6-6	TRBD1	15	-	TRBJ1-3	CASSSLTGAGNTIYF	TGTGCCAGCAGTTCATTGACAGGGGCTGGAAACACCATATATTTT
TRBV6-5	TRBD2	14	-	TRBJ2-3	CSSRGSGRADTQYF	TGTAGTTCGCGGGGGAGCGGGAGGGCAGATACGCAGTATTTT
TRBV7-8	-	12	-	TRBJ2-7	CASSLEIGEQYF	TGTGCCAGCAGCTTAGAGATTGGAGAGCAGTACTTC
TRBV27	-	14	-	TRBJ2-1	CASSFWGVNNEQFF	TGTGCCAGCAGTTTTTGGGGGGTGAACAATGAGCAGTTCTTC
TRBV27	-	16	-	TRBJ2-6	CASSPGPRSGANVLTF	TGTGCCAGCAGTCCGGGCCCTCGTTCTGGGGCCAACGTCCTGACTTTC
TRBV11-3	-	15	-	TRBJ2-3	CASSLGLLSTDTQYF	TGTGCCAGCAGCTTAGGACTGCTAAGCACAGATACGCAGTATTTT
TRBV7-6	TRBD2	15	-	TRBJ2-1	CASSLGRMGGNEQFF	TGTGCCAGCAGCTTAGGACGTATGGGGGGGAATGAGCAGTTCTTC
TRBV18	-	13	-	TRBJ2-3	CASSPPSTDTQYF	TGTGCCAGCTCACCGCCTAGCACAGATACGCAGTATTTT
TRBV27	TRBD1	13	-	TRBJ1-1	CASSPTGVERAFF	TGTGCCAGCAGTCCCACAGGGGTCGAAAGGGCTTTCTTT
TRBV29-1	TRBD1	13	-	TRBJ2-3	CSVSTGGKDTQYF	TGCAGCGTGTCGACAGGGGGGAAAGATACGCAGTATTTT
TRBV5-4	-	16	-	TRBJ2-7	CASSSAPGAGLGEQYF	TGTGCCAGCAGCTCAGCCCCGGGGGCGGGCCTGGGCGAGCAGTACTTC
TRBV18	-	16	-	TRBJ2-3	CASSPYYYSSTDTQYF	TGTGCCAGCTCACCCTACTATTACTCTAGCACAGATACGCAGTATTTT
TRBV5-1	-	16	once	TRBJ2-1	CASTPEGGWFYNEQFF	TGCGCCAGCACCCCGGAGGGCGGGTGGTTCTACAATGAGCAGTTCTTC
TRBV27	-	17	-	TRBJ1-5	CASSSEAGWYSNQPQHF	TGTGCCAGCAGTTCCGAGGCCGGCTGGTATAGCAATCAGCCCCAGCATTTT
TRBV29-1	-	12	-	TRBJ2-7	CSVVRDSYEQYF	TGCAGCGTTGTTCGGGACTCCTACGAGCAGTACTTC
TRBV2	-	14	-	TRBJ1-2	CASSEGPSGYGYTF	TGTGCCAGCAGTGAAGGCCCGAGCGGGTATGGCTACACCTTC
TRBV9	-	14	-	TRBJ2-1	CASSPTKESREQFF	TGTGCCAGCAGCCCCACGAAGGAATCTCGGGAGCAGTTCTTC